The 30 T cell receptor beta chains below were found in one sample sequenced in a study of neurological immune-mediated disorders. TCRdb ran MiXCR on the 5' RACE reads and lists one entry per CDR3 protein. The repertoire consists of under 45,000 distinct CDR3 sequences, with approximately 12% occurring once and the leading ten covering roughly 1.3%. The sequenced sample consisted of PBMCs. The source is a female donor in good health.

The V and J genes are TRBV18 and TRBJ2-1; TRBD2 matches 9 bases. This CDR3 spans 15 amino acids. V dropped 2 bases and J dropped 6; count of bases not matched to a gene: 5. Germline V lookup: CDR1 KGHSH, CDR2 LQKENI. Here the CDR3 reads CASSPTAGGPNEQFF. The CDR3 region has the DNA TGTGCCAGCTCACCAACCGCGGGGGGGCCCAATGAGCAGTTCTTC. Full variable domain (remainder filled in from reference TRBV18 and TRBJ2-1): NAGVMQNPRHLVRRRGQEARLRCSPMKGHSHVYWYRQLPEEGLKFMVYLQKENIIDESGMPKERFSAEFPKEGPSILRIQQVVRGDSAAYFCASSPTAGGPNEQFFGPGTRLTVL.

Ten or more counts support this clonotype. The chain's CDR3 is CASSQDVTSGRNEQFF. In nucleotides, the CDR3 is TGTGCCAGCAGCCAAGATGTTACTAGCGGGAGAAATGAGCAGTTCTTC. The rearrangement links TRBV3-1 to TRBJ2-1; 11 nucleotides align to TRBD2. Germline V lookup: CDR1 LGHDT, CDR2 YNNKEL (reference sequence). Trimming cost V 0 bases and J 7 bases; bases outside gene matches: 5. The CDR3 runs 16 residues.

The rearrangement joins TRBV18 to TRBJ2-7, with 7 bases fitting TRBD2. Germline V gives CDR1 KGHSH, CDR2 LQKENI. The V gene end was trimmed by 3 bases and the J gene end by 5 bases; junction bases not matched to a gene: 4. This CDR3 is built from 13 residues. The CDR3 nucleotides are TGTGCCAGCTCACCGGAGGGGAGGGACGAGCAGTACTTC. Protein product: CASSPEGRDEQYF. Combining the CDR3 with reference TRBV18 and TRBJ2-7 gives the whole variable domain NAGVMQNPRHLVRRRGQEARLRCSPMKGHSHVYWYRQLPEEGLKFMVYLQKENIIDESGMPKERFSAEFPKEGPSILRIQQVVRGDSAAYFCASSPEGRDEQYFGPGTRLTVT.

This clonotype was seen ten or more times. V is TRBV3-1 and J is TRBJ2-6; the D gene could be TRBD1 or TRBD2 (5 bases each). The CDR3 runs to 16 residues. The V gene's germline CDR1 is LGHDT and CDR2 YNNKEL (reference sequence). V shed 4 bases and J shed 0 bases, with 10 bases lying between them. In DNA form, the CDR3 reads TGTGCCAGCAGCCGGGGACGCGGCTCTGGGGCCAACGTCCTGACTTTC. Its translation: CASSRGRGSGANVLTF.

The sample holds many counts of this clonotype. V gene TRBV6-1 combines with J gene TRBJ2-1; 13 positions agree with TRBD2. This CDR3 comprises 15 residues. Germline V gene sequence: CDR1 MNHNS, CDR2 SASEGT. J was trimmed by 9 bases and V by 5 bases; bases with no gene match: 7. CDR3 sequence (DNA): TGTGCCAGCAGTTCACTAGCGGGAGGGCCTGGTGAGCAGTTCTTC. Its translation: CASSSLAGGPGEQFF.

In this sample, this clonotype turned up many times. The chain joins TRBV20-1 to TRBJ1-1, with D possibly matching TRBD1 (5 bases). V was cut by 3 bases and J by 3 bases, with 11 bases left in between. Per germline, CDR1 DFQATT and CDR2 SNEGSKA (reference sequence). The CDR3 contains 13 residues. In DNA form, the CDR3 reads TGCAGTGCTAGCGGGGGAGGGGACACTGAAGCTTTCTTT. Its protein is CSASGGGDTEAFF.

This clonotype was seen only once. The chain employs TRBV2 and TRBJ2-3; D is possibly TRBD1 or TRBD2 (6 bases each). The length of the CDR3 is 14 residues. Germline lookup yields CDR1 SNHLY and CDR2 FYNNEI. The V end lost 0 bases, the J end lost 5 bases, and 9 bases lay between the germline ends. Here the CDR3 reads CASSEARDIDTQYF. The CDR3 region has the DNA TGTGCCAGCAGTGAAGCGCGGGACATAGATACGCAGTATTTT.

This clonotype was recorded at least ten times. The chain links TRBV5-1 to TRBJ2-1; possibly TRBD2 for D (6 bases). The germline CDR1 and CDR2 sequences are SGHRS and YFSETQ. Trimming shortened V by 6 bases and J by 0 bases, and 10 bases separated the two germline ends. CDR3 length: 14 residues. CDR3 coding DNA: TGCGCCAGCAACATGGGGGGCTCCTACAATGAGCAGTTCTTC. It translates to CASNMGGSYNEQFF.

A word on this clonotype: A much bigger clone sits one base away, suggesting this may be a read error. The rearrangement links TRBV10-3 to TRBJ2-1; D unclear. This CDR3 comprises 11 residues. Germline CDR1 ENHRY, CDR2 SYGVKD. V shed 0 bases and J shed 8 bases, with 2 bases lying between them. CDR3 loop: CAISESYEQFF. The CDR3 bases are TGTGCCATCAGTGAGTCTTATGAGCAGTTCTTC.

This clonotype has a count of ten or more. This chain links TRBV27 with TRBJ1-5, with D hard to call. From germline, CDR1 is MNHEY and CDR2 SMNVEV (reference sequence). CDR3 length: 15 amino acids. V dropped 5 bases and J dropped 1 base, with 12 bases sitting between them. The CDR3 DNA reads TGTGCCAGCAGTCGGAACTGGGAGAGCAATCAGCCCCAGCATTTT. Translating gives CASSRNWESNQPQHF.

Ten or more counts support this clonotype. The J gene is TRBJ2-5, the V gene TRBV18; D is ambiguous. This CDR3 comprises 13 residues. Germline lookup yields CDR1 KGHSH and CDR2 LQKENI. Trimming took off 2 bases at V and 1 base at J, with 5 bases between the two ends. CDR3 region: CASSPYSQETQYF. In DNA, the CDR3 is TGTGCCAGCTCACCATACAGCCAAGAGACCCAGTACTTC.

This clonotype was seen at least ten times. V and J are TRBV7-8 and TRBJ1-1; D gene unclear. Germline V gives CDR1 SGHVS, CDR2 FQNEAQ. The V and J ends lost 5 bases and 7 bases respectively, with 11 bases between them. This CDR3 comprises 12 residues. The DNA of the CDR3 is TGTGCCAGCAGCCCTCGGGCGGGTGAAGCTTTCTTT. It yields the protein CASSPRAGEAFF.

This clonotype has at least ten counts. CDR3: CSVRTDYGYTF. In DNA, the CDR3 is TGCAGCGTAAGGACAGACTATGGCTACACCTTC. The genes are TRBV29-1 and TRBJ1-2, with a weak D call TRBD1 (6 bases). In germline, CDR1 is SQVTM, CDR2 ANQGSEA. There are 11 residues in the CDR3. Trimming cost V 6 bases and J 3 bases, with 8 bases left between them.

This clonotype came up many times. V usage is TRBV9 and J usage is TRBJ1-2; D perhaps matches TRBD1 (6 bases). This CDR3 contains 15 residues. CDR1 and CDR2 (germline): SGDLS, YYNGEE. V was cut by 3 bases and J by 5 bases, with 17 bases left in between. The CDR3 sequence is CASSAQPGVGYGYTF. The CDR3 coding sequence is TGTGCCAGCAGCGCCCAACCAGGGGTCGGGTATGGCTACACCTTC. The whole variable domain, remainder taken from reference TRBV9 and TRBJ1-2, is DSGVTQTPKHLITATGQRVTLRCSPRSGDLSVYWYQQSLDQGLQFLIQYYNGEERAKGNILERFSAQQFPDLHSELNLSSLELGDSALYFCASSAQPGVGYGYTFGSGTRLTVV.

This rearrangement joins TRBV28 to TRBJ1-5, with unresolved D. This CDR3 is built from 14 residues. The V end was cut by 3 bases, the J end by 4 bases, with 10 bases between. Germline V CDR1 and CDR2: MDHEN, SYDVKM. The CDR3 spells CASSFVQFNQPQHF. CDR3 bases: TGTGCCAGCAGTTTTGTACAGTTTAATCAGCCCCAGCATTTT.

This clonotype was detected many times. This sequence joins TRBV29-1 and TRBJ2-3; possibly TRBD1 or TRBD2 for D (5 bases each). CDR1 is SQVTM, CDR2 ANQGSEA, per germline. This CDR3 region has 13 residues. Deletions cut 7 bases from V and 2 bases from J, with 13 bases between. The CDR3 reads CSATGTPTDTQYF. In DNA, the CDR3 is TGCAGCGCTACCGGGACCCCCACAGATACGCAGTATTTT.

This clonotype showed up many times. V usage is TRBV24-1 and J usage is TRBJ1-3; 11 bases agree with TRBD1. Germline lookup yields CDR1 KGHDR and CDR2 SFDVKD. Trimming at V came to 4 bases and at J to 4 bases, leaving 5 bases not matched to a gene. The CDR3 length is 16 residues. CDR3 sequence: CATSEGDRGTGNTIYF. CDR3 DNA: TGTGCCACCAGTGAAGGGGACAGGGGGACCGGAAACACCATATATTTT.

This clonotype was recorded at least ten times. V usage is TRBV12-3 or TRBV12-4 and J usage is TRBJ2-5, with TRBD1 identical over 7 bases. Germline trimming cut 6 bases from V and 5 bases from J; bases unmatched to any gene: 6. The length of the CDR3 is 13 residues. CDR3 nucleotide sequence: TGTGCCAGCAGGAGGACAGGTGGCGAGACCCAGTACTTC. The encoded protein is CASRRTGGETQYF.

A remark on this clonotype: Possible read error: a much larger clone is one base away. V usage is TRBV6-5 and J usage is TRBJ2-3; TRBD2 agrees at 7 bases. CDR1 is MNHEY and CDR2 is SVGAGI in the germline V gene. This CDR3 is built from 14 residues. V lost 8 bases and J lost 4; bases outside the gene matches: 9. In nucleotides, the CDR3 is TGTGCCAGCGGGCGGGGGTGCCGGGCAGATACGCAGTATTTT. Translated, it gives CASGRGCRADTQYF.

The table lists this clonotype with many counts. Here the CDR3 DNA reads TGCGCCAGCAGATCGGGACAGACCCTTTCCGAGCAGTACTTC. Its translation: CASRSGQTLSEQYF. This sequence joins TRBV5-1 and TRBJ2-7, with TRBD1 matching 7 bases. J lost 6 bases, V lost 5 bases, and 11 bases had no gene match. The V gene's germline CDR1 is SGHRS and CDR2 YFSETQ. CDR3 length: 14 amino acids.

This clonotype was seen ten or more times. The gene calls are TRBV7-3 and TRBJ2-1; 10 bases fit TRBD2. With V trimmed by 5 bases and J by 7 bases, 8 bases remained unmatched. The length of the CDR3 is 15 residues. Germline V gene data show CDR1 as SGHTA and CDR2 as FQGTGA. This CDR3 reads CASSLSGGAGNEQFF. The CDR3 DNA sequence: TGTGCCAGCAGCCTAAGCGGGGGGGCCGGGAATGAGCAGTTCTTC.

Ten or more counts support this clonotype. This chain links TRBV5-1 with TRBJ2-3; TRBD2 is a possible D gene (6 bases). CDR1 is SGHRS, CDR2 YFSETQ, per germline. The CDR3 extends over 13 amino acids. Trimming left V 4 bases short and J 2 bases short, with 8 bases between. The CDR3 coding sequence is TGCGCCAGCAGCAGCGGGTCCACAGATACGCAGTATTTT. It encodes CASSSGSTDTQYF. Based on the CDR3 plus reference TRBV5-1 and TRBJ2-3, the full variable domain is KAGVTQTPRYLIKTRGQQVTLSCSPISGHRSVSWYQQTPGQGLQFLFEYFSETQRNKGNFPGRFSGRQFSNSRSEMNVSTLELGDSALYLCASSSGSTDTQYFGPGTRLTVL.

This clonotype came up many times. This chain joins TRBV5-1 and TRBJ1-1; 10 bases map to TRBD1. Germline-derived CDR1 and CDR2 are SGHRS and YFSETQ. The CDR3 is 14 amino acids. The V gene end was trimmed by 6 bases and the J gene end by 4 bases; junction bases not matched to a gene: 6. In DNA, the CDR3 is TGCGCCAGCATCGCCGGGACAGGGGCCACTGAAGCTTTCTTT. This sequence encodes CASIAGTGATEAFF.

Many counts were recorded for this clonotype. The chain employs TRBV7-2 and TRBJ1-2; D gene ambiguous. The CDR3 loop spans 13 amino acids. Germline loops: CDR1 SGHTA, CDR2 FQGNSA. The germline V and J ends were trimmed by 1 base and 4 bases, with 7 bases remaining between them. CDR3 DNA: TGTGCCAGCAGCTTAGGACACTTCTATGGCTACACCTTC. The encoded protein is CASSLGHFYGYTF.

Ten or more counts support this clonotype. The chain has TRBV5-1 and TRBJ1-1, with TRBD1 matching 7 bases. From germline, CDR1 is SGHRS and CDR2 YFSETQ. The trim removed 0 bases at V and 1 base at J, leaving 3 bases unmatched. This CDR3 comprises 15 residues. The CDR3 reads CASSLGDSRNTEAFF. DNA for the CDR3: TGCGCCAGCAGCTTGGGGGACAGCAGGAACACTGAAGCTTTCTTT. Together with reference TRBV5-1 and TRBJ1-1, the CDR3 gives the full variable domain: KAGVTQTPRYLIKTRGQQVTLSCSPISGHRSVSWYQQTPGQGLQFLFEYFSETQRNKGNFPGRFSGRQFSNSRSEMNVSTLELGDSALYLCASSLGDSRNTEAFFGQGTRLTVV.

In its sample, this clonotype was seen many times. This rearrangement joins TRBV29-1 to TRBJ2-1; D is possibly TRBD1 or TRBD2 (6 bases each). V lost 3 bases, J lost 10 bases, and 13 bases lay in between. Germline loops: CDR1 SQVTM, CDR2 ANQGSEA. This CDR3 has 12 amino acids. The CDR3 spells CSVDWGADEQFF. The CDR3 DNA follows: TGCAGCGTTGATTGGGGGGCGGACGAGCAGTTCTTC.

This clonotype was seen repeatedly, ten times or more. The chain combines TRBV12-3 or TRBV12-4 with TRBJ1-2; D ambiguous. The CDR3 consists of 13 residues. Trimming left V 6 bases short and J 3 bases short, with 11 bases between. The CDR3 protein is CASSPTIDYGYTF. The DNA of the CDR3 is TGTGCCAGCAGCCCCACAATCGACTATGGCTACACCTTC.

This clonotype was seen at least ten times. J is TRBJ1-6 and V is TRBV11-2; tentatively, D is TRBD1 (5 bases). CDR3 length: 16 amino acids. The V end lost 4 bases, the J end lost 5 bases, and 15 bases lay between the germline ends. The germline CDR1 and CDR2 sequences are SGHAT and FQNNGV. CDR3 bases: TGTGCCAGCAGCTCGCCCCGGGGGGGTAATAATTCACCCCTCCACTTT. This gives the protein CASSSPRGGNNSPLHF.

A remark on this clonotype: A read error may explain this, as a much larger clone is one base away. The CDR3 region is CSARQVTRPYEQYF. CDR3 bases: TGCAGTGCTAGACAAGTGACTAGACCCTACGAGCAGTACTTC. V is TRBV20-1 and J is TRBJ2-7, with D perhaps matching TRBD2 (6 bases). The CDR3 consists of 14 residues. Germline CDR1 and CDR2: DFQATT and SNEGSKA (reference sequence). V was clipped by 2 bases and J by 2 bases, with 13 bases between them.

This clonotype was seen a handful of times. The chain carries TRBV5-1 and TRBJ2-2; 7 nucleotides agree with TRBD2. The CDR3 is 15 residues long. Germline V gene lookup returns CDR1 SGHRS and CDR2 YFSETQ. Trimming removed 6 bases from V and 3 bases from J; junction bases left unmatched: 8. The CDR3: CASTQVGRDTGELFF. CDR3 sequence (DNA): TGCGCCAGCACCCAAGTTGGGAGGGACACCGGGGAGCTGTTTTTT.